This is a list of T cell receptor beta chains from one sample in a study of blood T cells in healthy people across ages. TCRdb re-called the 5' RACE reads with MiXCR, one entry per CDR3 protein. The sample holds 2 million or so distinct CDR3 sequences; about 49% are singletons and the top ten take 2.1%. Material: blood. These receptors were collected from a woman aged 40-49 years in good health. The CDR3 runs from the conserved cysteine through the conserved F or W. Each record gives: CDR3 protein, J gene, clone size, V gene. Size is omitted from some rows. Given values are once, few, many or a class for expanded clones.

CDR3: CASSYDAGSQETQYF
J: TRBJ2-5
size: few
V: TRBV6-2/TRBV6-3

CDR3: CATSRDLKVLDTQYF
J: TRBJ2-3
size: NA
V: TRBV15

CDR3: CASSQVGGAKNIQYF
J: TRBJ2-4
size: many
V: TRBV4-1

CDR3: CASSWTRAGNIQYF
J: TRBJ2-4
size: few
V: TRBV7-2

CDR3: CASSQDGENGYTF
J: TRBJ1-2
size: few
V: TRBV3-1

CDR3: CASSSRSGRIYGYTF
J: TRBJ1-2
size: NA
V: TRBV6-6

CDR3: CSASPDGFYGYTF
J: TRBJ1-2
size: NA
V: TRBV20-1

CDR3: CASTQGAPGANVLTF
J: TRBJ2-6
size: NA
V: TRBV25-1

CDR3: CSVAGTGGWETQYF
J: NA
size: NA
V: TRBV20-1

CDR3: CASSRGTSGPLPPEQFF
J: TRBJ2-1
size: NA
V: TRBV5-1

CDR3: CASSRDSSGGTYSYEQYF
J: TRBJ2-7
size: NA
V: TRBV4-2

CDR3: CASSLRGQILNEQFF
J: NA
size: NA
V: TRBV7-6

CDR3: CSARPSDRGDEKLFF
J: TRBJ1-4
size: NA
V: TRBV20-1

CDR3: CASSLEHTNYGYTF
J: TRBJ1-2
size: NA
V: TRBV5-1

CDR3: CASSQDPPLAAEGEQFF
J: TRBJ2-1
size: NA
V: TRBV4-1

CDR3: CSAPQVIAYGYTF
J: TRBJ1-2
size: NA
V: TRBV20-1

CDR3: CASSWGLAGGRGRNNEQFF
J: TRBJ2-1
size: NA
V: TRBV7-9

CDR3: CASSQEVGCEAFF
J: TRBJ1-1
size: NA
V: TRBV4-3

CDR3: CASSRRQGLPYEQYF
J: TRBJ2-7
size: NA
V: TRBV27

CDR3: CASSLVRLAGGFAEDTQYF
J: TRBJ2-3
size: few
V: TRBV5-1

CDR3: CSADTRPGWDTQYF
J: TRBJ2-3
size: NA
V: TRBV20-1

CDR3: CASSLAPSGGAGISQSQYF
J: TRBJ2-5
size: NA
V: TRBV7-6

CDR3: CASSVYQGLFAGYTF
J: TRBJ1-2
size: NA
V: TRBV6-5

CDR3: CASSWRKGQGHSYEQYF
J: TRBJ2-7
size: NA
V: TRBV7-2

CDR3: CASKSAGGQLGIQYF
J: NA
size: NA
V: TRBV2

CDR3: CSARDGTGLNEQFF
J: TRBJ2-1
size: NA
V: TRBV20-1

CDR3: CASTGRGGGFAEAFF
J: TRBJ1-1
size: NA
V: TRBV28

CDR3: CATSTGNIQYF
J: TRBJ2-4
size: NA
V: TRBV27

CDR3: CASSSGGIREQSSGANVLTF
J: TRBJ2-6
size: NA
V: TRBV13

CDR3: CSALGTVGGYTF
J: TRBJ1-2
size: NA
V: TRBV29-1

CDR3: CASSYFQGTSPLHF
J: TRBJ1-6
size: NA
V: TRBV6-5

CDR3: CASSPPRGTNTGELFF
J: TRBJ2-2
size: few
V: TRBV12-3/TRBV12-4

CDR3: CASSQRPFYEQYF
J: TRBJ2-7
size: NA
V: TRBV3-1

CDR3: CASSLDRPTEAFF
J: TRBJ1-1
size: NA
V: TRBV5-1

CDR3: CASSQGGTFSTDTQYF
J: TRBJ2-3
size: NA
V: TRBV4-3

CDR3: CASSQDAKGQGRYEQYF
J: TRBJ2-7
size: few
V: TRBV4-2

CDR3: CASSIGRRLNYGYTF
J: TRBJ1-2
size: few
V: TRBV19

CDR3: CSAKRPRNGGQPQHF
J: TRBJ1-5
size: NA
V: TRBV20-1

CDR3: CASSQGFGGGSSYNEQYF
J: TRBJ2-7
size: once
V: TRBV4-2

CDR3: CASSYLLGGNNYGYTF
J: TRBJ1-2
size: few
V: TRBV6-5

CDR3: CASWGQGRTNYEQYF
J: TRBJ2-7
size: NA
V: TRBV28

CDR3: CASSYAMTRLREGEQYF
J: TRBJ2-7
size: few
V: TRBV6-2/TRBV6-3

CDR3: CSVEGQGQWETQYF
J: TRBJ2-5
size: NA
V: TRBV29-1

CDR3: CSARPSMISSYEQYF
J: TRBJ2-7
size: NA
V: TRBV20-1

CDR3: CASSSRQASHEQYF
J: TRBJ2-7
size: NA
V: TRBV7-2

CDR3: CATRRQGATDTQYF
J: TRBJ2-3
size: NA
V: TRBV24-1